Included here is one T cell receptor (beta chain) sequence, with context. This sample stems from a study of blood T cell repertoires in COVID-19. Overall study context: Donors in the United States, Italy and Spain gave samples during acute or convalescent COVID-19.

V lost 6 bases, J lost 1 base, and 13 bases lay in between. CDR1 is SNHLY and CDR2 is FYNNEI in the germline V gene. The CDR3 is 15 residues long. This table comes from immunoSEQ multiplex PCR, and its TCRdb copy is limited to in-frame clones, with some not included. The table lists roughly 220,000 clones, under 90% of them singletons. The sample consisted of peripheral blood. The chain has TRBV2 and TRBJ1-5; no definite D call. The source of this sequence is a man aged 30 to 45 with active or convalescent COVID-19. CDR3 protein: CASRPEIGSNQPQHF. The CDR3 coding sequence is TGTGCCAGCAGGCCGGAGATTGGAAGCAATCAGCCCCAGCATTTT.